The next 32 T cell receptor beta chains were all read from a single sample in a study of cytomegalovirus exposure and HLA in healthy donors. Measured with immunoSEQ multiplex PCR; TCRdb has only the in-frame clones, and not every one. The table includes fewer than 150,000 clones, 86% detected once. Sequencing was carried out using PBMCs. These receptors came from a man aged 18 to 30 in good health and CMV-seronegative.

The chain joins TRBV6-6 to TRBJ1-2, with a tentative D call TRBD1 (6 bases). Trimming took 5 bases from V and 5 from J, leaving 15 bases between them. CDR1 MNHNY and CDR2 SVGAGI come from the germline V gene (reference sequence). The CDR3 covers 14 residues. The CDR3 protein is CASSTGNGPYGYTF. The CDR3 DNA sequence: TGTGCCAGCAGTACAGGGAATGGGCCTTATGGCTACACCTTC.

The chain couples TRBV27 to TRBJ1-6; D remains unclear. Looked up from germline, CDR1 is MNHEY and CDR2 is SMNVEV (reference sequence). Trimming shortened V by 1 base and J by 10 bases, and 11 bases separated the two germline ends. The CDR3 has 14 amino acids. CDR3 in DNA: TGTGCCAGCAGTTTATTAGAGGGTAACTCACCCCTCCACTTT. Translated, it gives CASSLLEGNSPLHF.

This clone occurred once. The gene calls are TRBV7-9 and TRBJ1-2; perhaps TRBD1 as D (6 bases). CDR3 length: 15 residues. CDR1 is SEHNR, CDR2 FQNEAQ, per germline (reference sequence). Trimming stripped 0 bases from V and 3 bases from J, with 11 bases between. CDR3 nucleotides: TGTGCCAGCAGCTTAGCTAACAGGGCTGACTATGGCTACACCTTC. It encodes CASSLANRADYGYTF.

This clone was found a few times. This chain joins TRBV29-1 and TRBJ2-3, with TRBD1 identical over 8 bases. The V segment lost 3 bases and the J segment 1 base; nucleotides outside the gene matches: 6. CDR3 length: 15 amino acids. Germline CDR1 is SQVTM and CDR2 is ANQGSEA. The CDR3 sequence is CSVDFSDRGTDTQYF. The CDR3 DNA follows: TGCAGCGTTGACTTCTCGGACAGGGGCACAGATACGCAGTATTTT.

The CDR3 nucleotides read TGTGCCAGCAGACTGGACAGGGGGGGACCTGAAGCTTTCTTT. Translation: CASRLDRGGPEAFF. The rearrangement joins TRBV7-2 to TRBJ1-1, with 10 positions matching TRBD1. From germline, CDR1 is SGHTA and CDR2 FQGNSA. With V trimmed by 6 bases and J by 6 bases, 7 bases remained unmatched. This CDR3 has 14 amino acids.

The chain carries TRBV9 and TRBJ1-3; possible D gene TRBD1, 6 bases. V was shortened by 1 base and J by 10 bases, with 15 bases between the two germline ends. The CDR3 loop spans 14 amino acids. Per the germline V gene, CDR1 is SGDLS and CDR2 is YYNGEE. The CDR3 bases are TGTGCCAGCAGCGTAACGGACAGACAAGAAACCATATATTTT. It translates to CASSVTDRQETIYF. Full variable domain (outside the CDR3, taken from reference TRBV9 and TRBJ1-3): DSGVTQTPKHLITATGQRVTLRCSPRSGDLSVYWYQQSLDQGLQFLIQYYNGEERAKGNILERFSAQQFPDLHSELNLSSLELGDSALYFCASSVTDRQETIYFGEGSWLTVV.

The V call is TRBV9, the J call TRBJ1-1; 9 bases are a match to TRBD1. J was trimmed by 2 bases and V by 4 bases; bases with no gene match: 6. The CDR3 consists of 15 residues. Germline V gene data show CDR1 as SGDLS and CDR2 as YYNGEE. The CDR3 protein is CASSPWDRANTEAFF. CDR3 coding DNA: TGTGCCAGCAGCCCGTGGGACAGGGCAAACACTGAAGCTTTCTTT.

The sample holds a few counts of this clone. This chain connects TRBV6-1 to TRBJ2-7; 7 bases fit TRBD1. The CDR3 spans 11 residues. The V segment lost 8 bases and the J segment 7 bases; nucleotides outside the gene matches: 5. CDR1 and CDR2 (germline): MNHNS, SASEGT. The CDR3 DNA is TGTGCCAGCCCGAGGGGGCTAGAGCAGTACTTC. Translated, it gives CASPRGLEQYF.

This clone was observed once. This chain links TRBV6-5 with TRBJ1-1; D is unresolved. CDR1 and CDR2 (germline): MNHEY, SVGAGI. The CDR3 is 16 amino acids. Trimming cost V 2 bases and J 0 bases, with 13 bases left between them. The CDR3 sequence: CASSYPPGGMNTEAFF. The CDR3 nucleotides read TGTGCCAGCAGTTACCCCCCGGGAGGGATGAACACTGAAGCTTTCTTT.

The chain recombines TRBV19 with TRBJ2-1; 7 bases fit TRBD2. CDR3 length equals 16 residues. The V gene's germline CDR1 is LNHDA and CDR2 SQIVND (reference sequence). V shed 0 bases, J shed 3 bases, and the junction held 5 bases outside the gene matches. The CDR3 region is CASSIDPAGSYNEQFF. CDR3 bases: TGTGCCAGTAGTATAGATCCAGCGGGGAGCTACAATGAGCAGTTCTTC.

The rearrangement uses TRBV6-1 and TRBJ2-1; D is ambiguous. CDR1 MNHNS and CDR2 SASEGT come from the germline V gene. Trimming stripped 7 bases from V and 5 bases from J, with 9 bases between. This CDR3 has 12 residues. CDR3 sequence: CASTPQNNEQFF. The CDR3 DNA follows: TGTGCCAGCACCCCGCAGAACAATGAGCAGTTCTTC.

In its sample, this clone was seen once. The chain has TRBV5-5 and TRBJ1-1; 7 nucleotides match TRBD1. Per germline, CDR1 SGHKS and CDR2 YYEKEE (reference sequence). The CDR3 runs to 17 residues. Losses at the gene ends were 2 bases for V and 1 base for J; bases not matched to a gene: 11. For the CDR3, the DNA is TGTGCCAGCAGCTTTACGGGACAGCCGCGGACGAACACTGAAGCTTTCTTT. This gives the protein CASSFTGQPRTNTEAFF.

In this sample, this clone turned up a few times. The V and J genes are TRBV7-8 and TRBJ2-3; 10 bases align to TRBD2. In germline, CDR1 is SGHVS, CDR2 FQNEAQ. V was clipped by 4 bases and J by 1 base; unmatched bases: 8. The length of the CDR3 is 17 residues. This CDR3 reads CASSSTSGGVGTDTQYF. DNA for the CDR3: TGTGCCAGCAGCTCCACGAGCGGGGGGGTGGGCACAGATACGCAGTATTTT.

This chain joins TRBV19 and TRBJ1-4; a weak D match, TRBD1 (5 bases). In germline, CDR1 is LNHDA, CDR2 SQIVND (reference sequence). CDR3 length: 13 residues. V dropped 6 bases and J dropped 2 bases, with 7 bases sitting between them. The CDR3 region is CASRGRTNEKLFF. The CDR3 coding sequence is TGTGCCAGTAGGGGGCGGACTAATGAAAAACTGTTTTTT.

The rearrangement joins TRBV27 to TRBJ1-1; maybe TRBD1 (6 bases). CDR1 MNHEY and CDR2 SMNVEV come from the germline V gene (reference sequence). V was trimmed by 3 bases and J by 3 bases, leaving 8 bases between them. The CDR3 contains 13 residues. CDR3 in DNA: TGTGCCAGCAGTTTGTCAGGGGACACTGAAGCTTTCTTT. Translating gives CASSLSGDTEAFF.

The chain has TRBV11-2 and TRBJ1-5; 8 bases map to TRBD1. Trimming removed 5 bases from V and 2 bases from J; junction bases left unmatched: 5. Germline V gives CDR1 SGHAT, CDR2 FQNNGV. The CDR3 has 15 amino acids. The CDR3 protein is CASSLTGGGNQPQHF. The CDR3 bases are TGTGCCAGCAGCCTAACAGGGGGTGGCAATCAGCCCCAGCATTTT.

The genes are TRBV6-1 and TRBJ2-1; D is undetermined. The length of the CDR3 is 11 residues. The V gene's germline CDR1 is MNHNS and CDR2 SASEGT. The germline V and J ends were trimmed by 10 bases and 0 bases, with 4 bases remaining between them. CDR3 in DNA: TGTGCCACCAACTCCTACAATGAGCAGTTCTTC. Translation: CATNSYNEQFF.

The chain links TRBV2 to TRBJ1-2, with a weak D call TRBD1 (6 bases). The CDR3 has 12 amino acids. Germline CDR1 and CDR2: SNHLY and FYNNEI. V shed 8 bases and J shed 7 bases, with 14 bases lying between them. The CDR3 reads CASQGYRVGYTF. The CDR3, as DNA: TGTGCCAGCCAAGGGTACAGGGTTGGCTACACCTTC.

This clone came up once. The CDR3 sequence: CASSMLARTDTQYF. The CDR3 region has the DNA TGTGCCAGTAGTATGCTAGCCCGCACAGATACGCAGTATTTT. This rearrangement joins TRBV19 to TRBJ2-3; tentative D call: TRBD2 (5 bases). Per germline, CDR1 LNHDA and CDR2 SQIVND (reference sequence). Trimming removed 3 bases at V and 1 base at J, with 8 bases between. This CDR3 has 14 amino acids.

This chain connects TRBV6-5 to TRBJ1-5; a weak D match, TRBD1 (6 bases). This CDR3 comprises 16 residues. Trimming stripped 0 bases from V and 5 bases from J, with 14 bases between. Germline CDR1 MNHEY, CDR2 SVGAGI. CDR3 DNA: TGTGCCAGCAGTTACTCGAAATGGGACACCGATCAGCCCCAGCATTTT. Its protein is CASSYSKWDTDQPQHF.

The chain uses TRBV5-4 and TRBJ2-7, with 8 positions matching TRBD1. This CDR3 is 16 amino acids long. Germline lookup yields CDR1 SGHNT and CDR2 YYREEE (reference sequence). Germline trimming cut 1 base from V and 0 bases from J; bases unmatched to any gene: 6. The CDR3 spells CASSLPGQGPSYEQYF. In nucleotides, the CDR3 is TGTGCCAGCAGCTTGCCTGGACAGGGACCCTCCTACGAGCAGTACTTC.

The CDR3 reads CASSQPYSPYEQYF. The DNA for the CDR3 is TGCGCCAGCAGCCAACCATACAGTCCCTACGAGCAGTACTTC. This chain uses TRBV4-1 with TRBJ2-5; no reliable D call. The last part of the DNA fits TRBJ2-7 better; the J call may be wrong. The CDR3 contains 14 residues. Germline V gene data show CDR1 as MGHRA and CDR2 as YSYEKL.

The V gene is TRBV27, the J gene TRBJ1-3, with D maybe TRBD1 (5 bases). The CDR3 is made up of 12 amino acids. The germline V and J ends were trimmed by 4 bases and 9 bases, with 10 bases remaining between them. Germline V gene sequence: CDR1 MNHEY, CDR2 SMNVEV (reference sequence). CDR3 nucleotide sequence: TGTGCCAGCAGTTCCGCGGGGGGCACCATATATTTT. This translates into CASSSAGGTIYF.

This chain joins TRBV7-9 and TRBJ2-2; the match to TRBD2 covers 10 bases. Germline loops: CDR1 SEHNR, CDR2 FQNEAQ (reference sequence). CDR3 length: 15 residues. The V gene end was trimmed by 1 base and the J gene end by 6 bases; junction bases not matched to a gene: 2. CDR3 region: CASSLGTSGAGELFF. The CDR3 DNA is TGTGCCAGCAGCTTAGGGACTAGCGGTGCCGGGGAGCTGTTTTTT.

This clone appeared a few times. This chain joins TRBV2 and TRBJ2-3, with 8 bases matching TRBD2. Unmatched junction bases numbered 7, after V lost 11 bases and J lost 0 bases. Germline-derived CDR1 and CDR2 are SNHLY and FYNNEI. This CDR3 has 14 residues. The CDR3, as DNA: TGTGCCGACCGGCTAGCGGGTAGCACAGATACGCAGTATTTT. This translates into CADRLAGSTDTQYF.

V gene TRBV7-8 combines with J gene TRBJ1-1, with D perhaps matching TRBD1 (6 bases). Trimming left V 0 bases short and J 0 bases short, with 14 bases between. The CDR3 has 17 amino acids. Per germline, CDR1 SGHVS and CDR2 FQNEAQ. CDR3 in amino acids: CASSLARGGIMNTEAFF. The CDR3 DNA sequence: TGTGCCAGCAGCTTAGCGCGAGGGGGTATCATGAACACTGAAGCTTTCTTT.

This chain uses TRBV10-3 with TRBJ1-2, with D perhaps matching TRBD1 (6 bases). The CDR3 loop spans 16 amino acids. CDR1 is ENHRY, CDR2 SYGVKD, per germline. Trimming stripped 7 bases from V and 2 bases from J, with 20 bases between. The CDR3 coding sequence is TGTGCCATCACCGGGGCAGGGGCCTCGTTGAACTATGGCTACACCTTC. This codes for CAITGAGASLNYGYTF.

The chain carries TRBV11-2 and TRBJ2-2; a weak D match, TRBD1 (6 bases). V was cut by 0 bases and J by 5 bases, with 19 bases left in between. Germline V gene data show CDR1 as SGHAT and CDR2 as FQNNGV. The CDR3 covers 18 residues. The CDR3 here is CASSLEGHLFPRTGELFF. The DNA of the CDR3 is TGTGCCAGCAGCTTAGAGGGACACTTATTTCCGAGGACCGGGGAGCTGTTTTTT.

The chain is built from TRBV6-1 and TRBJ1-2; a possible D gene is TRBD1 (6 bases). Germline V gives CDR1 MNHNS, CDR2 SASEGT. V shed 5 bases and J shed 8 bases, with 15 bases lying between them. The CDR3 is 13 amino acids. The CDR3 region has the DNA TGTGCCAGCAGTACAGGGACTATAGGGGGCTACACCTTC. This gives the protein CASSTGTIGGYTF.

In DNA form, the CDR3 reads TGTGCCAGCAGCCCCACAGGGTTTGGAAACACCATATATTTT. This sequence encodes CASSPTGFGNTIYF. The rearrangement uses TRBV7-2 and TRBJ1-3; possible D gene TRBD1, 6 bases. CDR1 and CDR2 from the germline V gene are SGHTA and FQGNSA. The CDR3 contains 14 residues. The V end was cut by 5 bases, the J end by 3 bases, with 11 bases between.

The rearrangement joins TRBV5-5 to TRBJ2-7; 9 bases map to TRBD2. Germline-derived CDR1 and CDR2 are SGHKS and YYEKEE (reference sequence). The CDR3 loop spans 16 amino acids. The V gene end was trimmed by 0 bases and the J gene end by 0 bases; junction bases not matched to a gene: 4. CDR3 loop: CASSLAASGVSYEQYF. The CDR3 DNA reads TGTGCCAGCAGCTTGGCGGCTAGCGGGGTCTCCTACGAGCAGTACTTC.

This rearrangement joins TRBV4-2 to TRBJ1-2; no clear D gene. The V gene lost 0 bases and the J gene lost 3 bases, with 11 bases spanning the gap. CDR3 length: 15 residues. Germline V gene sequence: CDR1 LGHNA, CDR2 YNFKEQ. The CDR3 DNA reads as TGTGCCAGCAGCCAAGAGGCGAACAGAGACTATGGCTACACCTTC. The encoded protein is CASSQEANRDYGYTF.